The clone carrying this T cell receptor (beta chain) has only a few counts. As yet, its antigen is unknown. There are 14 residues in the CDR3. The V gene lost 0 bases and the J gene lost 4 bases, with 10 bases spanning the gap. Germline assignment: CDR1 DFQATT and CDR2 SNEGSKA (reference sequence). These data come from a study of T-cell reconstitution after alpha-beta-depleted transplantation in children. Overall study findings and caveats: High day-60 TCRbeta diversity in some patients came from surviving recipient T cells and thymic progenitors. Several hundred expanded graft clones reportedly gave rise to the alpha-beta T cells present about two months after transplant.

Unique molecular identifiers were incorporated into the prepared TCRbeta library. TCRdb reprocessed the PCR reads with MiXCR, giving one entry per CDR3 protein. Here the sample spans approximately 500,000 distinct CDR3 sequences, around 27% being singletons. Here the sequenced sample was PBMCs, taken before TCRalphabeta/CD19-depleted stem cell transplant. This TCR was recovered from a boy less than two years old with Wiskott-Aldrich syndrome, due to receive a stem cell transplant. The chain employs TRBV20-1 and TRBJ1-3; D might be TRBD1 (6 bases). The chain's CDR3 is CSARDGTLGNTIYF. CDR3 nucleotides: TGCAGTGCTAGAGACGGGACACTAGGAAACACCATATATTTT.